This is a list of T cell receptor beta chains from one sample in a study of graft-versus-host responses after intestinal transplantation. Method: immunoSEQ multiplex PCR; TCRdb's copy keeps in-frame clones and lacks some. The data hold about 9,600 clones, with 86% observed a single time. The material sequenced was ileum tissue, taken almost 750 days after intestinal transplantation. Receptors originate from a human patient who received an intestinal transplant, so some T cells may come from the graft donor. CDR3s include the opening cysteine and the closing phenylalanine or tryptophan. Each record gives: J gene, D gene, V gene, CDR3 DNA, CDR3 protein. A D gene is named only where the DNA matches it firmly.

>TRBJ1-1|.|TRBV7-3
TGTGCCAGCAGCTTTGGGGTTAAGAACACTGAAGCTTTCTTT
CASSFGVKNTEAFF
>TRBJ2-2|TRBD2|TRBV30
TGTGCCTGGAGTACGGGGGGGGGCGGGCAGCTGTTTTTT
CAWSTGGGGQLFF
>TRBJ2-1|TRBD2|TRBV7-2
TGTGCCAGCAGCTCCCTGGGACTAGCGGGATTCAGGAATGAGCAGTTCTTC
CASSSLGLAGFRNEQFF
>TRBJ2-7|.|TRBV10-3
TGTGCCATCAGTGAGTCCACGGGACATTTATACGAGCAGTACTTC
CAISESTGHLYEQYF
>TRBJ1-4|TRBD1|TRBV11-2
TGTGCCAGCAGCTGGACCCCGGGACAGGGGGGAAAACTGTTTTTT
CASSWTPGQGGKLFF
>TRBJ2-1|.|TRBV7-3
TGTGCCAGCAGCTTAACGGGCTTAGGGGGTCAGTTCTTC
CASSLTGLGGQFF
>TRBJ2-7|.|TRBV11-2
TGTGCCAGCAGCTTCCCTCTTCGCTACGAGCAGTACTTC
CASSFPLRYEQYF
>TRBJ2-2|.|TRBV7-3
TGTGCCAGCAGCAAAACTGGGGACCGACACACCGGGGAGCTGTTTTTT
CASSKTGDRHTGELFF
>TRBJ2-1|TRBD1|TRBV9
TGTGCCAGCAGTCCGGGACAGATCTCCTACAATGAGCAGTTCTTC
CASSPGQISYNEQFF
>TRBJ2-3|TRBD2|TRBV9
TGTGCCAGCAGCGTAGGGGTTAGCGGGACAGATACGCAGTATTTT
CASSVGVSGTDTQYF